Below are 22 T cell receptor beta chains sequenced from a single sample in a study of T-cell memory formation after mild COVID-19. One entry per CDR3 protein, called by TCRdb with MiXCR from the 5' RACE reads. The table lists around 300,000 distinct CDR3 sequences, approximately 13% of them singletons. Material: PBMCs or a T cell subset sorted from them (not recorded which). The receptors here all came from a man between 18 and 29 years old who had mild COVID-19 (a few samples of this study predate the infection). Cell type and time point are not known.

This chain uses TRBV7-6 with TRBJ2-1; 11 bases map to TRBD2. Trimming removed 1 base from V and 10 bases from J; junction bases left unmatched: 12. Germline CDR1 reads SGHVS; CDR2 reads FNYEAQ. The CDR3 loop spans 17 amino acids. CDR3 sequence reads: CASSLGPLAGATGEQFF. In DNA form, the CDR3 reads TGTGCCAGCAGCTTAGGGCCACTAGCGGGGGCGACCGGGGAGCAGTTCTTC. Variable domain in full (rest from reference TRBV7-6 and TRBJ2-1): GAGVSQSPRYKVTKRGQDVALRCDPISGHVSLYWYRQALGQGPEFLTYFNYEAQQDKSGLPNDRFSAERPEGSISTLTIQRTEQRDSAMYRCASSLGPLAGATGEQFFGPGTRLTVL.

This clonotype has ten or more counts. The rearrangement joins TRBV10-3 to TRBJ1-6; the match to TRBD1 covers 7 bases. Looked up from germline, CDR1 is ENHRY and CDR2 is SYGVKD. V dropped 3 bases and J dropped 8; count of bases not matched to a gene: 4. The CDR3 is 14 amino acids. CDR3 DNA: TGTGCCATCAGTGAAGACAGGGTAGATTCACCCCTCCACTTT. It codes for CAISEDRVDSPLHF.

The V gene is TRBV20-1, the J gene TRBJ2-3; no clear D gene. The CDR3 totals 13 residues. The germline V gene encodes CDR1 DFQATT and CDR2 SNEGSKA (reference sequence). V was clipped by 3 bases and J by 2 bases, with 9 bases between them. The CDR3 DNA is TGCAGTGCTAGTTCTGGATCCACAGATACGCAGTATTTT. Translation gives CSASSGSTDTQYF.

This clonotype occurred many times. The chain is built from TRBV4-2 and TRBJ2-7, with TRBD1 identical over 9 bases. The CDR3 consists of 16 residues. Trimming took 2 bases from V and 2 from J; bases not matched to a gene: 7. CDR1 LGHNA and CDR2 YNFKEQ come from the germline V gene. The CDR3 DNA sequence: TGTGCCAGCAGCCAAAGGACAGGGGCTGTCACCTACGAGCAGTACTTC. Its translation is CASSQRTGAVTYEQYF.

The CDR3 loop is CAISESGGSGAEAFF. CDR3 nucleotide sequence: TGTGCCATCAGTGAGTCGGGTGGTAGCGGGGCTGAAGCTTTCTTT. This rearrangement joins TRBV10-3 to TRBJ1-1, with D unclear. The CDR3 is 15 residues long. Germline V gene data show CDR1 as ENHRY and CDR2 as SYGVKD. Trimming took 0 bases from V and 6 from J, leaving 14 bases between them.

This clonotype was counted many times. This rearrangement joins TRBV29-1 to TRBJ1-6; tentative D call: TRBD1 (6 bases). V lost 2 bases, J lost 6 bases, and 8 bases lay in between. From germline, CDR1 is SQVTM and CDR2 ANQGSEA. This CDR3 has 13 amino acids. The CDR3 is CSVELDSNSPLHF. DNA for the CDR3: TGCAGCGTTGAATTGGACAGTAATTCACCCCTCCACTTT. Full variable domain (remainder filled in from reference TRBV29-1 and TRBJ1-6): SAVISQKPSRDICQRGTSLTIQCQVDSQVTMMFWYRQQPGQSLTLIATANQGSEATYESGFVIDKFPISRPNLTFSTLTVSNMSPEDSSIYLCSVELDSNSPLHFGNGTRLTVT.

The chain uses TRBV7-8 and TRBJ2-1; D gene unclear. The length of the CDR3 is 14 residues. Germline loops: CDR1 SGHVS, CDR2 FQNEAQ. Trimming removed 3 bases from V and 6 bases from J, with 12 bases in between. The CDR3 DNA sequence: TGTGCCAGCAGCTTCCTCTCGGAAAGCAATGAGCAGTTCTTC. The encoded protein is CASSFLSESNEQFF.

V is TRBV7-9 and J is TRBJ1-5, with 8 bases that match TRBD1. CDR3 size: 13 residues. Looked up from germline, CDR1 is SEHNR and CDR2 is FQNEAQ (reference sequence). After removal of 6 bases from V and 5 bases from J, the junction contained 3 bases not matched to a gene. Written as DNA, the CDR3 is TGTGCCAGCAGACCAGGGGGCGATCAGCCCCAGCATTTT. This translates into CASRPGGDQPQHF. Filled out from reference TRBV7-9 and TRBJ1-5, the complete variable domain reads DTGVSQNPRHKITKRGQNVTFRCDPISEHNRLYWYRQTLGQGPEFLTYFQNEAQLEKSRLLSDRFSAERPKGSFSTLEIQRTEQGDSAMYLCASRPGGDQPQHFGDGTRLSIL.

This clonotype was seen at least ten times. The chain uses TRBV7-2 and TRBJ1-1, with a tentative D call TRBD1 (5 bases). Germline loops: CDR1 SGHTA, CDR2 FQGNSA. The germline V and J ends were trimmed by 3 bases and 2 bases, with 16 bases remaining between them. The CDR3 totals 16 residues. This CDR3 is CASSFTRGGRNTEAFF. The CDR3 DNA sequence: TGTGCCAGCAGCTTTACGAGGGGAGGAAGAAACACTGAAGCTTTCTTT.

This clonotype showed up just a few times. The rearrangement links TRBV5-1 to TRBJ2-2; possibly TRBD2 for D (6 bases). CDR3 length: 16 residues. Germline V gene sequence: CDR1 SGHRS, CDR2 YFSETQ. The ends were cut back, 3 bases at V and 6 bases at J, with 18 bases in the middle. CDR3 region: CASSWTKGSAAGELFF. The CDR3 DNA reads TGCGCCAGCAGCTGGACTAAAGGTTCCGCAGCCGGGGAGCTGTTTTTT. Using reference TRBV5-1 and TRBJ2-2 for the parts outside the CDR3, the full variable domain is KAGVTQTPRYLIKTRGQQVTLSCSPISGHRSVSWYQQTPGQGLQFLFEYFSETQRNKGNFPGRFSGRQFSNSRSEMNVSTLELGDSALYLCASSWTKGSAAGELFFGEGSRLTVL.

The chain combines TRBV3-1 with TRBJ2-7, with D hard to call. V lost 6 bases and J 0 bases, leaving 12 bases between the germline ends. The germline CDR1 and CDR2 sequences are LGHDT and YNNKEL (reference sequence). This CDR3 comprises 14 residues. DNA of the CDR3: TGTGCCAGCAGTCCCAGCAGCCTCTCCTACGAGCAGTACTTC. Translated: CASSPSSLSYEQYF.

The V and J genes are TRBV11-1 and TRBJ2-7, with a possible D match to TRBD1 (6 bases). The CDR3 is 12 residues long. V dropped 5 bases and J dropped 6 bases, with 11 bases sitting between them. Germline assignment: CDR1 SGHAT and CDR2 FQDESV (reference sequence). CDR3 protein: CASSLGQSEQYV. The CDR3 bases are TGTGCCAGCAGCCTAGGACAGTCCGAGCAGTACGTC.

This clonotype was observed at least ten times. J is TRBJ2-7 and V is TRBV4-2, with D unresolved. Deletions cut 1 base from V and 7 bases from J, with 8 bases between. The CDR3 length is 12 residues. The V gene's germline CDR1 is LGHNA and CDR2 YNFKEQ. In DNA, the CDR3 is TGTGCCAGCAGCCAAGCTACGTGGGAGCAGTACGTC. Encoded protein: CASSQATWEQYV.

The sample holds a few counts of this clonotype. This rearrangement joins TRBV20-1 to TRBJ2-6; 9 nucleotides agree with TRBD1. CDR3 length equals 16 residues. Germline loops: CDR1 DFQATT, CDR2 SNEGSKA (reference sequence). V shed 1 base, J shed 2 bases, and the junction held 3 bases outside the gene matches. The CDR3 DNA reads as TGCAGTGCTAGAGGGACAGGGGTTACTGGGGCCAACGTCCTGACTTTC. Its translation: CSARGTGVTGANVLTF.

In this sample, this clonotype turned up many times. CDR3 sequence: CSSLGVPLGVDTEAFF. As DNA, the CDR3 is TGCAGCTCATTAGGGGTCCCTTTGGGGGTGGACACTGAAGCTTTCTTT. The V call is TRBV29-1, the J call TRBJ1-1, with D tentatively TRBD1 (5 bases). The ends were cut back, 8 bases at V and 3 bases at J, with 25 bases in the middle. The CDR3 sequence is 16 residues long. Germline V gene sequence: CDR1 SQVTM, CDR2 ANQGSEA.

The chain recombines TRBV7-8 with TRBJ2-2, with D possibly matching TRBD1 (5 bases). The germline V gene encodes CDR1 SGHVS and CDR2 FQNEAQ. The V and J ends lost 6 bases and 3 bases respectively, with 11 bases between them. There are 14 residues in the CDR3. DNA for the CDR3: TGTGCCAGCAGGTGGACAACCCACACCGGGGAGCTGTTTTTT. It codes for CASRWTTHTGELFF.

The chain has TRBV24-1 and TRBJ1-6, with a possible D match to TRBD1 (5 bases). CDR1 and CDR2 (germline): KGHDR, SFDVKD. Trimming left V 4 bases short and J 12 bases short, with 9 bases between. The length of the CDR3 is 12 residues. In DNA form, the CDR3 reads TGTGCCACCAGTGACGGGGGGAAACCCCTCCACTTT. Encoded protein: CATSDGGKPLHF.

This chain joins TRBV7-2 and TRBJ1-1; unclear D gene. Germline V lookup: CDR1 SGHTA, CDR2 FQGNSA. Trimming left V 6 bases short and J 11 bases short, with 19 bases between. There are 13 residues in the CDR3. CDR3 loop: CASRPRYRAKAFF. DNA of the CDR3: TGTGCCAGCAGACCCCGATACCGGGCTAAGGCTTTCTTT.

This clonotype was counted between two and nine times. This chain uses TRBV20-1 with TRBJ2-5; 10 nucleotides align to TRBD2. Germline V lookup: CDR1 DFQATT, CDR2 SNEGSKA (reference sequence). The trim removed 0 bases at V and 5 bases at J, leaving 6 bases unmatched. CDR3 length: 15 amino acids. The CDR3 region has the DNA TGCAGTGCTAGAGACAGCGGGGGGGCGGGTGAGACCCAGTACTTC. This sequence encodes CSARDSGGAGETQYF.

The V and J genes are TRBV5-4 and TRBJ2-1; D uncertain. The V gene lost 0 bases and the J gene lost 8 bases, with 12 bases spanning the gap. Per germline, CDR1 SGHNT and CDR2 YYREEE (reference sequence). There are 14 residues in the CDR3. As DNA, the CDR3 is TGTGCCAGCAGCTTGGCGGTAGGGTTCGATGAGCAGTTCTTC. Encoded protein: CASSLAVGFDEQFF.

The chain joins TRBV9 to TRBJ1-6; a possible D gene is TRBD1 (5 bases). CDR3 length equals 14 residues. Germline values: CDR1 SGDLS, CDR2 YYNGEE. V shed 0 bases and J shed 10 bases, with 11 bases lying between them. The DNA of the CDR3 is TGTGCCAGCAGCGTAGAAGGGGTTCGGTCACCCCTCCACTTT. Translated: CASSVEGVRSPLHF.

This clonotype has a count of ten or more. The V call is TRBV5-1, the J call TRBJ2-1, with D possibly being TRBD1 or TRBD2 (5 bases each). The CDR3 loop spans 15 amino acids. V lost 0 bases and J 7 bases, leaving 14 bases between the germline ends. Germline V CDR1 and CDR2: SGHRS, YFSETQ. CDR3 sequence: CASSLGTSWGNEQFF. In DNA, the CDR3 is TGCGCCAGCAGCTTGGGGACATCTTGGGGGAATGAGCAGTTCTTC.